A single sample gave rise to the 25 T cell receptor beta chains below, sequenced in a study of blood T cell repertoires in COVID-19. Clones were sequenced by immunoSEQ multiplex PCR, and TCRdb holds only the in-frame ones, with some missing. The repertoire holds under 400,000 clones, with 90% as singletons. Sequencing input: peripheral blood. The receptors derive from a man younger than 35 with active or convalescent COVID-19.

The J gene is TRBJ1-1, the V gene TRBV24-1; D remains ambiguous. Deletions cut 5 bases from V and 0 bases from J, with 6 bases between. The CDR3 extends over 13 amino acids. Germline lookup yields CDR1 KGHDR and CDR2 SFDVKD. The CDR3 coding sequence is TGTGCCACCAGTGCCACAATGAACACTGAAGCTTTCTTT. Translated, it gives CATSATMNTEAFF.

The chain has TRBV4-2 and TRBJ2-1; a weak D match, TRBD2 (6 bases). Trimming pared 5 bases from V and 5 bases from J, leaving 16 bases between. Germline CDR1 and CDR2: LGHNA and YNFKEQ. This CDR3 is built from 15 residues. The CDR3 coding sequence is TGTGCCAGCAGCAAAACCGGGACGGGGGACAATGAGCAGTTCTTC. Protein product: CASSKTGTGDNEQFF.

The V call is TRBV6-5, the J call TRBJ1-2; 10 positions match TRBD1. The V gene end was trimmed by 6 bases and the J gene end by 5 bases; junction bases not matched to a gene: 9. The germline V gene encodes CDR1 MNHEY and CDR2 SVGAGI. The CDR3 loop spans 15 amino acids. CDR3 protein: CASRETGGGYYGYTF. CDR3 bases: TGTGCCAGCAGAGAGACAGGGGGCGGCTATTATGGCTACACCTTC.

J is TRBJ2-7 and V is TRBV7-2, with D possibly matching TRBD2 (6 bases). The V end was cut by 5 bases, the J end by 6 bases, with 20 bases between. The CDR3 has 15 residues. Germline lookup yields CDR1 SGHTA and CDR2 FQGNSA. The CDR3 loop reads CASSVSTSPGTEQYF. The CDR3 DNA reads as TGTGCCAGCAGCGTATCAACTAGCCCCGGGACCGAGCAGTACTTC.

The chain joins TRBV4-2 to TRBJ2-1; the match to TRBD1 covers 8 bases. This CDR3 is built from 15 residues. Germline trimming cut 6 bases from V and 4 bases from J; bases unmatched to any gene: 8. The V gene's germline CDR1 is LGHNA and CDR2 YNFKEQ. DNA of the CDR3: TGTGCCAGCAGAGAAGAAGGGACAGGTTACAATGAGCAGTTCTTC. This codes for CASREEGTGYNEQFF.

The chain joins TRBV7-2 to TRBJ1-4; the D gene is possibly TRBD1 (5 bases). The germline V gene has CDR1 SGHTA and CDR2 FQGNSA. CDR3 length equals 15 residues. V lost 0 bases and J 6 bases, leaving 11 bases between the germline ends. In DNA form, the CDR3 reads TGTGCCAGCAGCTTAGCGAGAGTAGGGGATGAAAAACTGTTTTTT. The encoded protein is CASSLARVGDEKLFF.

The chain carries TRBV2 and TRBJ2-1; 9 bases line up with TRBD2. The CDR3 extends over 15 amino acids. V dropped 5 bases and J dropped 8; count of bases not matched to a gene: 10. Germline loops: CDR1 SNHLY, CDR2 FYNNEI. The CDR3 spells CASSRAGGHGDEQFF. The CDR3 DNA follows: TGTGCCAGCAGTCGAGCGGGGGGCCACGGGGATGAGCAGTTCTTC.

The genes are TRBV14 and TRBJ2-5; 9 bases match TRBD1. This CDR3 region has 15 residues. The germline CDR1 and CDR2 sequences are SGHDN and FVKESK. Trimming removed 2 bases from V and 2 bases from J; junction bases left unmatched: 3. The CDR3 loop is CASSQYRGRQETQYF. The CDR3 DNA reads as TGTGCCAGCAGCCAATACAGGGGGCGTCAAGAGACCCAGTACTTC.

This chain uses TRBV19 with TRBJ1-6, with 7 bases fitting TRBD1. Germline V gene sequence: CDR1 LNHDA, CDR2 SQIVND (reference sequence). V shed 1 base and J 8 bases; nucleotides not matched to a gene: 8. The CDR3 contains 16 residues. CDR3 loop: CASSIAGGVSDSPLHF. The CDR3 bases are TGTGCCAGTAGTATAGCAGGGGGTGTTTCGGATTCACCCCTCCACTTT.

V gene TRBV7-9 combines with J gene TRBJ1-1, with D possibly matching TRBD1 (5 bases). CDR1 SEHNR and CDR2 FQNEAQ come from the germline V gene (reference sequence). The V gene lost 1 base and the J gene lost 1 base, with 10 bases spanning the gap. The CDR3 length is 15 residues. Here the CDR3 DNA reads TGTGCCAGCAGCTTAGGGAGGGGCAAGAACACTGAAGCTTTCTTT. Amino acids: CASSLGRGKNTEAFF.

The gene calls are TRBV29-1 and TRBJ1-5, with D perhaps TRBD1 (5 bases). Trimming left V 5 bases short and J 0 bases short, with 11 bases between. This CDR3 spans 14 amino acids. Germline-derived CDR1 and CDR2 are SQVTM and ANQGSEA. CDR3 in DNA: TGCAGCGTTCATTCGGGGGGTAGCAATCAGCCCCAGCATTTT. The encoded protein is CSVHSGGSNQPQHF.

The J gene is TRBJ1-5, the V gene TRBV6-2 or TRBV6-3; TRBD1 agrees at 10 bases. CDR1 MNHEY and CDR2 SVGEGT come from the germline V gene. This CDR3 has 18 amino acids. Trimming removed 2 bases from V and 4 bases from J; junction bases left unmatched: 11. The CDR3 coding sequence is TGTGCCAGCAGTTACCCGGGACAGGGGCGATCGGGGAATCAGCCCCAGCATTTT. It encodes CASSYPGQGRSGNQPQHF.

This clone was seen more than once but under ten times. The J gene is TRBJ1-2, the V gene TRBV6-5; tentatively, D is TRBD1 (6 bases). V lost 5 bases to trimming and J lost 4 bases, with 11 bases between them. CDR1 MNHEY and CDR2 SVGAGI come from the germline V gene. This CDR3 spans 13 amino acids. The chain's CDR3 is CASSPRGRYGYTF. The DNA of the CDR3 is TGTGCCAGCAGTCCCAGGGGTCGCTATGGCTACACCTTC.

The rearrangement links TRBV25-1 to TRBJ1-1; a weak D match, TRBD1 (6 bases). Germline V gene lookup returns CDR1 MGHDK and CDR2 SYGVNS. The V gene lost 3 bases and the J gene lost 12 bases, with 11 bases spanning the gap. The CDR3 extends over 11 amino acids. CDR3 protein: CASSEGAITFF. As DNA, the CDR3 is TGTGCCAGCAGTGAGGGGGCGATTACTTTCTTT. The complete variable domain, with remaining parts taken from reference TRBV25-1 and TRBJ1-1, reads EADIYQTPRYLVIGTGKKITLECSQTMGHDKMYWYQQDPGMELHLIHYSYGVNSTEKGDLSSESTVSRIRTEHFPLTLESARPSHTSQYLCASSEGAITFFGQGTRLTVV.

The CDR3 here is CASFSTGQPQHF. CDR3 nucleotides: TGTGCCAGCTTCTCGACGGGTCAGCCCCAGCATTTT. The rearrangement links TRBV28 to TRBJ1-5; D uncertain. Germline CDR1 reads MDHEN; CDR2 reads SYDVKM. V gave up 8 bases and J gave up 6 bases, with 11 bases separating them. This CDR3 spans 12 amino acids.

The chain combines TRBV28 with TRBJ2-7; 14 bases are shared with TRBD2. Germline CDR1 MDHEN, CDR2 SYDVKM. This CDR3 contains 15 residues. Unmatched junction bases numbered 5, after V lost 6 bases and J lost 4 bases. The CDR3 here is CASRAGTSGSYEQYF. Here the CDR3 DNA reads TGTGCCAGCAGGGCCGGGACTAGCGGGAGTTACGAGCAGTACTTC.

The gene calls are TRBV28 and TRBJ1-1; D is undetermined. This CDR3 has 13 residues. Germline values: CDR1 MDHEN, CDR2 SYDVKM. Trimming took off 7 bases at V and 1 base at J, with 10 bases between the two ends. CDR3 residues: CASTPWANTEAFF. As DNA, the CDR3 is TGTGCCAGCACCCCATGGGCGAACACTGAAGCTTTCTTT.

This clone was seen a single time. This chain joins TRBV19 and TRBJ1-5; 7 bases fit TRBD1. Germline V lookup: CDR1 LNHDA, CDR2 SQIVND (reference sequence). This CDR3 region has 16 residues. Trimming at V came to 2 bases and at J to 4 bases, leaving 8 bases not matched to a gene. The CDR3 loop is CASSILGAGGNQPQHF. CDR3 sequence (DNA): TGTGCCAGTAGTATATTGGGGGCAGGGGGGAATCAGCCCCAGCATTTT.

The CDR3 nucleotides are TGTGCCAGCAGCCAAGAAACAGGTTTCTCTCAGTTCTTC. This gives the protein CASSQETGFSQFF. V is TRBV4-2 and J is TRBJ2-1, with D perhaps TRBD1 (5 bases). With 0 bases removed from V and 13 bases from J, the gap between germline ends came to 13 bases. CDR1 and CDR2 from the germline V gene are LGHNA and YNFKEQ. The CDR3 runs 13 residues.

V is TRBV5-1 and J is TRBJ1-1; 7 bases align to TRBD1. CDR3 length: 15 residues. In germline, CDR1 is SGHRS, CDR2 YFSETQ. Trimming at V came to 2 bases and at J to 0 bases, leaving 4 bases not matched to a gene. The CDR3 here is CASSFRDSMNTEAFF. The CDR3, as DNA: TGCGCCAGCAGCTTCCGGGACAGCATGAACACTGAAGCTTTCTTT.

Points on this clone: The sample holds other DNA sequences that translate to the same CDR3. The V and J genes are TRBV6-5 and TRBJ2-7, with D maybe TRBD1 (6 bases). Germline V CDR1 and CDR2: MNHEY, SVGAGI. Between the trimmed V and J ends, which lost 0 bases and 1 base, there was a span of 7 bases. The CDR3 has 14 residues. CDR3 sequence (DNA): TGTGCCAGCAGTTACTCGAGGGGGTCCTACGAGCAGTACTTC. Residues: CASSYSRGSYEQYF.

The rearrangement uses TRBV19 and TRBJ1-1, with 9 bases identical to TRBD1. The germline CDR1 and CDR2 sequences are LNHDA and SQIVND (reference sequence). The CDR3 is 16 residues long. After removal of 7 bases from V and 6 bases from J, the junction contained 15 bases not matched to a gene. The CDR3 DNA reads as TGTGCCAGTACCCCAGGGGGGAGGGACAGGGACCCTGAAGCTTTCTTT. Its translation: CASTPGGRDRDPEAFF.

The CDR3 coding sequence is TGTGCCAGCAGTGACGGAGCGGTTCCTTACAATGAGCAGTTCTTC. Translating it yields CASSDGAVPYNEQFF. The V gene is TRBV6-4, the J gene TRBJ2-1, with D possibly being TRBD2 (5 bases). The germline gives CDR1 MRHNA, CDR2 SNTAGT. The CDR3 totals 15 residues. Trimming left V 2 bases short and J 4 bases short, with 12 bases between.

This chain uses TRBV5-1 with TRBJ1-6, with TRBD1 identical over 8 bases. CDR3 length: 14 amino acids. The germline V gene has CDR1 SGHRS and CDR2 YFSETQ. V dropped 2 bases and J dropped 10; count of bases not matched to a gene: 5. The CDR3 here is CASSFQQGDSPLHF. The CDR3 DNA reads TGCGCCAGCAGCTTTCAACAGGGGGACTCACCCCTCCACTTT.

The chain joins TRBV18 to TRBJ2-7; 10 bases are a match to TRBD1. Trimming cost V 3 bases and J 6 bases; bases outside gene matches: 8. Per germline, CDR1 KGHSH and CDR2 LQKENI. The CDR3 covers 15 residues. CDR3 sequence reads: CASSPASGQGTEQYF. CDR3 nucleotide sequence: TGTGCCAGCTCACCTGCCTCGGGACAGGGGACCGAGCAGTACTTC.